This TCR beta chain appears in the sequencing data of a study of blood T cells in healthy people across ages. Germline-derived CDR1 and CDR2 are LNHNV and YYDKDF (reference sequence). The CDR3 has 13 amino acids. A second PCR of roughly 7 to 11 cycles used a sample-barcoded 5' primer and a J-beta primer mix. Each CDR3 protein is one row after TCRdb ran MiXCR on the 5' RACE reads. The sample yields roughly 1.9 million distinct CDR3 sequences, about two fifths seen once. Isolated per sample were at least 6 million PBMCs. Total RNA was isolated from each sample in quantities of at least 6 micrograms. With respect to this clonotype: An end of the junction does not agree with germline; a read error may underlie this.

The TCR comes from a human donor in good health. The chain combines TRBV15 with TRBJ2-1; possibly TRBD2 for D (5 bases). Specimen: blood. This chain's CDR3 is CVTSIEGSREQFF. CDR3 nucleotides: TGTGTCACCAGCATCGAGGGCTCTAGGGAGCAGTTCTTC.